A selection of T cell receptor beta chains follows, all from one sample in a study of immune evolution from preneoplasia to lung adenocarcinoma. Profiling relied on immunoSEQ multiplex PCR, and the TCRdb table lists in-frame clones only, not all of them. The sample contains about 8,400 clones, around 86% of which appear only once. The sample comprised FFPE invasive lung adenocarcinoma tissue. The receptors shown here come from a person aged 50 to 59 with lung adenocarcinoma. CDR3s include the opening cysteine and the closing phenylalanine or tryptophan. Each record gives: V gene, clone size, D gene, J gene, CDR3 protein, CDR3 DNA. The D gene is left open where the match is weak. Not all rows give a size; the values are once, few, many and, for expanded clones, a class.

>TRBV28|once|-|TRBJ1-2
CASSIRTIYYGYTF
TGTGCCAGCAGTATTCGGACAATTTACTATGGCTACACCTTC
>TRBV6-1|-|-|TRBJ1-6
CASSGESRFNSPLHF
TGTGCCAGCAGCGGGGAGTCCCGATTTAATTCACCCCTCCACTTT
>TRBV19|-|-|TRBJ1-6
CASSVRVDSPLHF
TGTGCCAGTAGTGTCAGGGTGGATTCACCCCTCCACTTT
>TRBV7-8|few|TRBD1|TRBJ1-5
CASSAGQGGNQPQHF
TGTGCCAGCAGCGCCGGACAGGGCGGCAATCAGCCCCAGCATTTT
>TRBV6-1|-|-|TRBJ1-2
CASSQTVIYGYTF
TGTGCCAGCAGCCAAACGGTCATCTATGGCTACACCTTC
>TRBV5-1|-|-|TRBJ1-2
CASSNATDTYGYTF
TGCGCCAGCAGCAACGCCACAGATACCTATGGCTACACCTTC
>TRBV5-1|-|TRBD2|TRBJ2-3
CASRRTSGSTPDTQYF
TGCGCTAGCAGGCGCACTAGCGGGAGCACGCCAGATACGCAGTATTTT
>TRBV28|-|TRBD2|TRBJ2-2
CASSFWGTSYTGELFF
TGTGCCAGCAGTTTCTGGGGGACTAGCTACACCGGGGAGCTGTTTTTT
>TRBV5-1|-|-|TRBJ1-4
CASSVGGDNSEKLFF
TGCGCCAGCAGCGTTGGCGGGGACAATAGCGAAAAACTGTTTTTT
>TRBV11-2|-|TRBD2|TRBJ2-1
CASSSSGRVDEQFF
TGTGCCAGCAGCTCTAGCGGGAGAGTGGATGAGCAGTTCTTC
>TRBV19|-|TRBD1|TRBJ2-7
CASSIFLGQGTYEQYF
TGTGCCAGTAGTATATTCCTAGGACAGGGAACTTACGAGCAGTACTTC
>TRBV11-2|-|-|TRBJ1-4
CASSSQLGLGKLFF
TGTGCCAGCAGCTCTCAGTTAGGGCTGGGAAAACTGTTTTTT
>TRBV11-3|-|-|TRBJ2-4
CASSLDLWPHSKNIQYF
TGTGCCAGCAGCTTAGATCTATGGCCGCACTCGAAAAACATTCAGTACTTC
>TRBV9|few|-|TRBJ2-3
CASSQTGPQYF
TGTGCCAGCAGCCAAACGGGCCCGCAGTATTTT
>TRBV7-2|-|-|TRBJ1-5
CASSLGAGGNQPQHF
TGTGCCAGCAGCTTAGGGGCAGGGGGCAATCAGCCCCAGCATTTT
>TRBV4-1|-|-|TRBJ2-7
CASSQVASTYEQYF
TGCGCCAGCAGCCAAGTGGCTAGTACCTACGAGCAGTACTTC